A single sample is the source of the 27 T cell receptor beta chains below, sequenced in a study of Ad26.COV2.S vaccination and SARS-CoV-2 variants listed by TCRdb under 2021. This specimen's treatment or condition label, per the study, means: 15 to 20 received Ad26.COV2.S at low or high dose, single or two shots; roughly five received placebo; per-sample allocation not given. For vaccine and placebo recipients, the sequenced repertoires came from samples collected on day 63 after the first injection. Library preparation was by the immunoSEQ multiplex PCR assay. TCRdb holds this immuneACCESS table with in-frame rearrangements only. Some clones are missing; in checked studies, unresolved V genes explain under half, and the rest has no known cause. Within this sample are around 300,000 clones, with around nine tenths of them counted one time only. The top ten hold 5% of the sample. The sequencing here drew on peripheral blood, taken in a trial of Ad26.COV2.S vaccine versus placebo. These receptors were obtained from a person aged 18-60 years who received the Ad26.COV2.S COVID-19 vaccine or a placebo.

The chain uses TRBV5-3 and TRBJ2-2; D is possibly TRBD2 (5 bases). TRBV5-3 is an open reading frame, and its role is uncertain. The CDR3 runs to 14 residues. V was clipped by 10 bases and J by 3 bases, with 16 bases between them. The CDR3 sequence is CAEVREPYTGELFF. The CDR3 DNA reads TGTGCCGAAGTACGGGAACCTTACACCGGGGAGCTGTTTTTT.

Worth noting for this clone: Relative to the germline gene, one junction end is altered; a read error may explain this. This chain links TRBV5-6 with TRBJ1-6; D remains ambiguous. Germline-derived CDR1 and CDR2 are SGHDT and YYEEEE. There are 14 residues in the CDR3. CDR3 in amino acids: CASSLGSRDSPLHF. CDR3 sequence (DNA): TGTGCCAGCAGTTTGGGTTCTCGGGATTCACCCCTCCACTTT.

The chain carries TRBV5-1 and TRBJ1-1; D gene ambiguous. This CDR3 is 14 amino acids long. The ends were cut back, 2 bases at V and 0 bases at J, with 8 bases in the middle. CDR1 and CDR2 from the germline V gene are SGHRS and YFSETQ. CDR3 loop: CASSFVGVNTEAFF. The CDR3 coding sequence is TGCGCCAGCAGCTTCGTTGGGGTGAACACTGAAGCTTTCTTT.

The CDR3 protein is CASSQVTGDMGDTQYF. The CDR3 DNA reads as TGCGCCAGCAGCCAAGTTACGGGGGACATGGGGGATACGCAGTATTTT. This chain links TRBV4-3 with TRBJ2-3; tentatively, D is TRBD1 or TRBD2 (6 bases each). Trimming took 1 base from V and 6 from J, leaving 17 bases between them. CDR1 is LGHNA, CDR2 YSLEER, per germline. The CDR3 extends over 16 amino acids.

In regard to this clone: This CDR3 is also generated by other DNA sequences in the sample. This chain links TRBV5-1 with TRBJ1-5, with D possibly being TRBD1 (5 bases). The CDR3 length is 13 residues. The germline V gene has CDR1 SGHRS and CDR2 YFSETQ. The V end was cut by 0 bases, the J end by 7 bases, with 8 bases between. CDR3 sequence (DNA): TGCGCCAGCAGCTTGGTATCAGGGCAGCCCCAGCATTTT. Translating gives CASSLVSGQPQHF.

The rearrangement joins TRBV7-2 to TRBJ1-5; D is possibly TRBD1 (5 bases). CDR1 and CDR2 (germline): SGHTA, FQGNSA. This CDR3 has 14 residues. The V end was cut by 2 bases, the J end by 4 bases, with 9 bases between. CDR3 coding DNA: TGTGCCAGCAGCTTAATGGGGGTGAATCAGCCCCAGCATTTT. It yields the protein CASSLMGVNQPQHF. Looking up the rest from reference TRBV7-2 and TRBJ1-5 gives the full variable domain: GAGVSQSPSNKVTEKGKDVELRCDPISGHTALYWYRQSLGQGLEFLIYFQGNSAPDKSGLPSDRFSAERTGGSVSTLTIQRTQQEDSAVYLCASSLMGVNQPQHFGDGTRLSIL.

This rearrangement joins TRBV5-1 to TRBJ2-1; TRBD1 is a possible D gene (6 bases). Trimming pared 0 bases from V and 6 bases from J, leaving 10 bases between. This CDR3 has 14 residues. CDR1 is SGHRS and CDR2 is YFSETQ in the germline V gene. In DNA, the CDR3 is TGCGCCAGCAGCTTGGTCGGCAGGGGCAATGAGCAGTTCTTC. Translated: CASSLVGRGNEQFF.

A single count supports this clone. The chain couples TRBV3-1 (or the pseudogene TRBV3-2) to TRBJ1-6; D may be TRBD1 (5 bases). Trimming left V 2 bases short and J 3 bases short, with 5 bases between. The germline CDR1 and CDR2 sequences are LGHDT and YNNKEL (reference sequence). CDR3 length: 14 amino acids. The CDR3 here is CASSQQGYNSPLHF. Here the CDR3 DNA reads TGTGCCAGCAGCCAACAGGGCTATAATTCACCCCTCCACTTT.

The CDR3 DNA reads TGTGCCAGCAGTTACAGGCCAGGGGCCCACAATGAGCAGTTCTTC. The encoded protein is CASSYRPGAHNEQFF. The chain joins TRBV6-5 to TRBJ2-1; tentatively, D is TRBD1 (6 bases). The CDR3 contains 15 residues. V gave up 2 bases and J gave up 5 bases, with 13 bases separating them. Germline V gives CDR1 MNHEY, CDR2 SVGAGI.

The rearrangement uses TRBV28 and TRBJ1-5; 10 nucleotides match TRBD1. The J segment lost 1 base and the V segment lost 5 bases, leaving 5 bases of the junction unmatched. There are 16 residues in the CDR3. CDR1 is MDHEN and CDR2 is SYDVKM in the germline V gene. The CDR3 loop is CASSQTGQGSNQPQHF. The CDR3 DNA is TGTGCCAGCAGTCAGACGGGACAGGGGAGCAATCAGCCCCAGCATTTT.

This clone was counted only a few times. This chain joins TRBV3-1 (or the pseudogene TRBV3-2) and TRBJ2-7; TRBD2 might be the D (5 bases). This CDR3 is 14 amino acids long. V gave up 11 bases and J gave up 0 bases, with 17 bases separating them. Per the germline V gene, CDR1 is LGHDT and CDR2 is YNNKEL (reference sequence). The CDR3 sequence: CAPRGRGSSYEQYF. CDR3 coding DNA: TGTGCCCCCAGAGGGCGTGGGTCCTCCTACGAGCAGTACTTC.

The chain joins TRBV21-1 to TRBJ2-3; the tabulated D call, TRBD2, remains unverified against the DNA. TRBV21-1 is classified as a pseudogene. The CDR3 is made up of 16 amino acids. The CDR3 spells CASSKVTGGNTDTQYF. The CDR3 DNA follows: TGTGCCAGCAGCAAAGTGACGGGAGGCAACACAGATACGCAGTATTTT.

This clone came up once. The V and J genes are TRBV7-4 and TRBJ1-4, with 8 bases lining up with TRBD1. Trimming cost V 10 bases and J 0 bases; bases outside gene matches: 19. The CDR3 totals 19 residues. Per germline, CDR1 SGHVT and CDR2 SQSDAQ. The CDR3 sequence is CAKHLRGRGHPATNEKLFF. CDR3 in DNA: TGTGCCAAACATTTAAGAGGCAGGGGGCATCCCGCAACTAATGAAAAACTGTTTTTT.

This clone was seen only a few times. The V gene is TRBV27, the J gene TRBJ1-1, with no clear D. Trimming cost V 8 bases and J 11 bases, with 18 bases left between them. The length of the CDR3 is 12 residues. The V gene's germline CDR1 is MNHEY and CDR2 SMNVEV (reference sequence). The CDR3 loop is CASGPRGMGAFF. The CDR3 bases are TGTGCCAGCGGCCCTCGGGGTATGGGGGCTTTCTTT.

This rearrangement joins TRBV10-1 to TRBJ2-7; the match to TRBD1 covers 7 bases. V lost 0 bases and J lost 5; bases outside the gene matches: 1. The CDR3 extends over 13 amino acids. CDR1 and CDR2 (germline): WNHNN, SYGVQD (reference sequence). The CDR3 DNA is TGCGCCAGCAGTGAGTCTGGGACAGACGAGCAGTACTTC. It translates to CASSESGTDEQYF.

Details on this clone: This CDR3 is also generated by other DNA sequences in the sample. V and J are TRBV5-1 and TRBJ1-3; D is unclear. Per germline, CDR1 SGHRS and CDR2 YFSETQ. The V gene lost 1 base and the J gene lost 1 base, with 3 bases spanning the gap. The CDR3 is 13 residues long. CDR3 sequence: CASSLSSGNTIYF. CDR3 sequence (DNA): TGCGCCAGCAGCTTGAGTTCTGGAAACACCATATATTTT.

In its sample, this clone was seen once. The V call is TRBV5-1, the J call TRBJ2-1, with TRBD2 matching 9 bases. CDR3 length: 14 amino acids. Germline lookup yields CDR1 SGHRS and CDR2 YFSETQ. Trimming at V came to 4 bases and at J to 9 bases, leaving 8 bases not matched to a gene. The CDR3 is CASSIYSGSFEQFF. The CDR3 nucleotides are TGCGCCAGCAGCATATATAGCGGGAGTTTTGAGCAGTTCTTC.

This clone has more than one count but fewer than ten. This chain connects TRBV27 to TRBJ2-7; D might be TRBD1 (5 bases). V was pared by 3 bases and J by 3 bases, with 6 bases between. CDR3 size: 12 residues. CDR1 is MNHEY, CDR2 SMNVEV, per germline (reference sequence). CDR3 bases: TGTGCCAGCAGTTTTGACAGCTACGAGCAGTACTTC. Protein: CASSFDSYEQYF.

V is TRBV4-3 and J is TRBJ2-7; 9 nucleotides align to TRBD1. Trimming took 4 bases from V and 1 from J; bases not matched to a gene: 5. The CDR3 has 15 amino acids. Germline V gene data show CDR1 as LGHNA and CDR2 as YSLEER. CDR3 loop: CASSRGTGISYEQYF. Written as DNA, the CDR3 is TGCGCCAGCAGCCGCGGGACAGGGATTTCCTACGAGCAGTACTTC.

The V and J genes are TRBV10-2 and TRBJ2-6, with TRBD1 matching 7 bases. The germline gives CDR1 WSHSY, CDR2 SAAADI. Germline trimming cut 2 bases from V and 4 bases from J; bases unmatched to any gene: 8. The CDR3 spans 17 residues. CDR3: CASSEHGRGLGANVLTF. The DNA of the CDR3 is TGCGCCAGCAGTGAGCACGGCAGGGGGTTAGGGGCCAACGTCCTGACTTTC.

V usage is TRBV27 and J usage is TRBJ2-2, with D perhaps matching TRBD1 or TRBD2 (5 bases each). CDR3 size: 14 residues. The V and J ends lost 3 bases and 6 bases respectively, with 11 bases between them. The germline V gene encodes CDR1 MNHEY and CDR2 SMNVEV (reference sequence). CDR3 region: CASSLQGVAGELFF. DNA for the CDR3: TGTGCCAGCAGTTTGCAGGGAGTTGCCGGGGAGCTGTTTTTT.

The rearrangement links TRBV27 to TRBJ1-3; possible D gene TRBD1, 6 bases. The CDR3 sequence is 15 residues long. V lost 6 bases and J 0 bases, leaving 12 bases between the germline ends. Germline V gene lookup returns CDR1 MNHEY and CDR2 SMNVEV (reference sequence). The CDR3 DNA is TGTGCCAGCAGAGACAGGACAAGCTCTGGAAACACCATATATTTT. This sequence encodes CASRDRTSSGNTIYF.

The gene calls are TRBV2 and TRBJ2-7, with TRBD2 identical over 13 bases. V shed 6 bases and J 2 bases; nucleotides not matched to a gene: 7. The germline V gene encodes CDR1 SNHLY and CDR2 FYNNEI. The CDR3 is made up of 16 amino acids. CDR3 protein: CASSELAGGPTYEQYF. The CDR3 coding sequence is TGTGCCAGCAGCGAACTAGCGGGAGGGCCCACCTACGAGCAGTACTTC. Using reference TRBV2 and TRBJ2-7 for the parts outside the CDR3, the full variable domain is EPEVTQTPSHQVTQMGQEVILRCVPISNHLYFYWYRQILGQKVEFLVSFYNNEISEKSEIFDDQFSVERPDGSNFTLKIRSTKLEDSAMYFCASSELAGGPTYEQYFGPGTRLTVT.

The V gene is TRBV7-2, the J gene TRBJ2-5; no clear D. V lost 5 bases, J lost 1 base, and 11 bases lay in between. Germline V gene data show CDR1 as SGHTA and CDR2 as FQGNSA. The CDR3 totals 14 residues. In nucleotides, the CDR3 is TGTGCCAGCAGCCGCAGCGTAGTCCAAGAGACCCAGTACTTC. Its protein is CASSRSVVQETQYF.

J is TRBJ2-5 and V is TRBV4-1; 9 bases map to TRBD2. Germline assignment: CDR1 MGHRA and CDR2 YSYEKL. The J segment lost 2 bases and the V segment lost 3 bases, leaving 16 bases of the junction unmatched. This CDR3 is built from 19 residues. The CDR3 loop reads CASSQRAGGAAGLQETQYF. The CDR3 bases are TGCGCCAGCAGCCAGAGGGCGGGAGGGGCCGCAGGTTTACAAGAGACCCAGTACTTC.

This sequence joins TRBV3-1 (or the pseudogene TRBV3-2) and TRBJ2-5; a possible D gene is TRBD1 (5 bases). The CDR3 is 16 amino acids. Germline V gene data show CDR1 as LGHDT and CDR2 as YNNKEL (reference sequence). V was clipped by 6 bases and J by 1 base, with 18 bases between them. This CDR3 is CASRLNIGALQETQYF. The CDR3 DNA reads as TGTGCCAGCAGACTGAATATAGGGGCACTCCAAGAGACCCAGTACTTC.

The chain uses TRBV9 and TRBJ2-3; no reliable D call. The CDR3 consists of 13 residues. Germline values: CDR1 SGDLS, CDR2 YYNGEE. V dropped 3 bases and J dropped 0 bases, with 5 bases sitting between them. CDR3 coding DNA: TGTGCCAGCAGCGCAGCTAGCACAGATACGCAGTATTTT. Translating gives CASSAASTDTQYF.